This TCR beta chain was recorded in a study of cytomegalovirus exposure and HLA in healthy donors. Regarding the study as a whole: Listed as cytomegalovirus-associated were 164 TCR beta chains.

PCR involved 60 Vbeta and 13 Jbeta primers. TCRdb's table, derived via immunoSEQ multiplex PCR, lists solely in-frame clones and lacks some. The sample has 90,000 to 120,000 clones; about four fifths are singletons. This CDR3 region has 18 residues. Trimming at V came to 6 bases and at J to 4 bases, leaving 13 bases not matched to a gene. Per germline, CDR1 SGHVS and CDR2 FNYEAQ. About this clone itself: What it recognizes is unknown.

V gene TRBV7-6 combines with J gene TRBJ2-5; 14 bases are a match to TRBD2. The specimen sequenced was PBMCs. This TCR derives from a man aged 25 to 40 in good health and CMV-seropositive. CDR3 sequence reads: CASSYPGTSGGGGETQYF. CDR3 in DNA: TGTGCCAGCAGTTATCCCGGGACTAGCGGGGGCGGTGGAGAGACCCAGTACTTC. The full variable domain, completed using reference TRBV7-6 and TRBJ2-5, is GAGVSQSPRYKVTKRGQDVALRCDPISGHVSLYWYRQALGQGPEFLTYFNYEAQQDKSGLPNDRFSAERPEGSISTLTIQRTEQRDSAMYRCASSYPGTSGGGGETQYFGPGTRLLVL.